This T cell receptor (beta chain) comes out of a study of blood T cell repertoires in COVID-19 (dated by TCRdb to about 2020). Background for the entire study: Samples covering the acute and convalescent phases of COVID-19 were provided by collaborators in the United States, Italy and Spain. The material from the prospective study consisted of cDNA or gDNA derived from T cells, B-cell-depleted T cells, or PBMCs. The dataset comprised deeply sampled blood TCRbeta repertoires from subjects exposed to, actively infected with, or recovered from COVID-19. The repertoires were released in a freely available public database intended as a resource for research on the immune response to SARS-CoV-2. Samples were obtained from the ongoing ImmuneRACE study (first 160 participants) and from about 1,300 subjects provided by 6 global collaborators. Nearly every sample came with metadata listing a de-identified subject ID, COVID-19 status, age in years and sex. Where available, HLA class I and class II types were obtained from metadata supplied by the sample provider rather than from assay-based typing.

TCRbeta CDR3 regions were amplified from genomic DNA using the immunoSEQ Assay, a bias-controlled multiplex PCR. From the authors' description of their analysis: The number of nucleated cells in each sample was estimated from the amplification of reference gene primers within the assay. Sequence reads were collapsed and filtered to measure the absolute abundance of every unique TCRbeta CDR3 rearrangement. For each sample, productive Simpson clonality was calculated as the square root of Simpson's diversity index across productive rearrangements. As stored in TCRdb, this immuneACCESS dataset retains in-frame rearrangements with V and J assigned. A fraction of the clones does not appear; measured against another copy, unresolved V genes explain less than half of the discrepancy, and the remainder lacks a known reason. From that table come the V and J calls and clone size; the DNA was used to work out D and trimming. This sample is represented by about 210,000 clones; around 84% of them were singletons. Jointly, the top ten make up 9.5% to 10% of the sample.

In the case of this clone: Its antigen is unknown. The record has no base qualities; no much larger clone is one base away.

Whole blood was collected in K2EDTA tubes by collaborating institutions according to the institutions' own protocols. Collaborator samples were shipped for TCRbeta analysis as frozen whole blood, isolated PBMCs, or DNA extracted from either sample type. What the research found in general, with its limitations: The quantity of clinical and demographic metadata differed by source and by participant and was supplied without curation.

For this chain, trimming is 4 bases at the V end and 2 bases at the J end, and the number of junction bases without a gene match is 2. The CDR3 contains 14 residues, cysteine and phenylalanine counted. The kept DNA is CDR3 alone, 42 bases in frame from the first base. Via the germline V gene, CDR1 is SGHTA and CDR2 FQGNSA. Sequencing used peripheral blood. This TCR derives from a middle-aged man with active or convalescent COVID-19. Here the chain combines TRBV7-2 and TRBJ1-1; 9 nucleotides in the junction match TRBD1. The CDR3 has the sequence CASSWGQGNTEAFF. The nucleotide sequence is TGTGCCAGCAGCTGGGGACAGGGAAACACTGAAGCTTTCTTT.